This record looks at one TCR beta chain sequence and its context. Its specificity is not known. The data were taken from a study of a mutant IDH1 vaccine in newly diagnosed glioma. At the level of the study: Patients, over weeks 1, 3, 5, 7, 11, 15, 19 and 23, received a total of eight vaccinations. Mean patient age was around 40 years; 62.5% were male and about 40% female. The start of vaccination came 4-6 weeks after radiotherapy alone, or with temozolomide cycles.

TCRdb's table, derived via immunoSEQ multiplex PCR, lists solely in-frame clones and lacks some. Of around 23,000 clones in the sample, 77% are singletons; the top ten hold over 9%. The V gene's germline CDR1 is SGHAT and CDR2 FQNNGV. The CDR3 loop spans 14 amino acids. Trimming at V came to 5 bases and at J to 3 bases, leaving 5 bases not matched to a gene. Documented time point: week 5, during vaccination. The investigators gave 300 ug of mutant IDH1 20-mer peptide in each vaccine dose, together with topical imiquimod. Every donor had a new WHO grade 3 or 4 astrocytoma that was IDH1-mutant, with loss of nuclear ATRX.

The V and J genes are TRBV11-2 and TRBJ2-7; 9 nucleotides align to TRBD2. The source material was PBMCs, sampled from a glioma patient whose treatment included an IDH1 peptide vaccine. The origin of this receptor is a man aged 35 to 55 with glioma. The CDR3 spells CASSLSGSLYEQYF. The CDR3 DNA sequence: TGTGCCAGCAGCCTTAGCGGGAGTCTCTACGAGCAGTACTTC.